Below, 30 T cell receptor beta chains from the same sample are listed, as sequenced in a study of T cell repertoires in cytomegalovirus infection (dated by TCRdb to between 2018 and 2020). TCRdb lists the instrument as Illumina HiSeq 1500. TCRdb passed the public sequencing reads through fastp at Q25 and MiXCR, retaining productive beta sequences. Every CDR3 protein is listed once, alongside the most common genes and DNA of its rows. The sample includes fewer than 85,000 distinct CDR3 sequences, with about 4.2% observed a single time. 22% of the sample comes from the top ten. What was sequenced was PBMCs. Source of these receptors: a human donor in good health (CMV status not recorded). Some clones in this sample may be carry-over from other donors' samples.

This clonotype was recorded many times. The V gene is TRBV7-2, the J gene TRBJ2-1, with 7 bases lining up with TRBD2. The CDR3 has 15 residues. Unmatched junction bases numbered 12, after V lost 5 bases and J lost 8 bases. Germline V lookup: CDR1 SGHTA, CDR2 FQGNSA. The CDR3 here is CASSRGREPGHEQFF. CDR3 coding DNA: TGTGCCAGCAGCCGTGGGCGGGAGCCGGGCCATGAGCAGTTCTTC. The full variable domain, its missing parts supplied by reference TRBV7-2 and TRBJ2-1, is GAGVSQSPSNKVTEKGKDVELRCDPISGHTALYWYRQSLGQGLEFLIYFQGNSAPDKSGLPSDRFSAERTGGSVSTLTIQRTQQEDSAVYLCASSRGREPGHEQFFGPGTRLTVL.

This clonotype was seen ten or more times. The chain links TRBV20-1 to TRBJ1-6; D call uncertain. Germline V gene lookup returns CDR1 DFQATT and CDR2 SNEGSKA (reference sequence). The CDR3 extends over 13 amino acids. V lost 6 bases, J lost 6 bases, and 12 bases lay in between. CDR3 in DNA: TGCAGTGCCAACGAAGGGATTAATTCACCCCTCCACTTT. It is translated as CSANEGINSPLHF.

The table lists this clonotype with many counts. This chain joins TRBV7-8 and TRBJ2-1; D is unresolved. CDR3 length: 15 amino acids. Germline assignment: CDR1 SGHVS and CDR2 FQNEAQ. Trimming left V 5 bases short and J 2 bases short, with 13 bases between. The DNA of the CDR3 is TGTGCCAGCAGCACGGGCCAGTATCCCTACAATGAGCAGTTCTTC. This encodes CASSTGQYPYNEQFF.

This clonotype was detected ten times or more. The chain recombines TRBV7-2 with TRBJ2-3, with D possibly being TRBD1 (6 bases). CDR1 and CDR2 (germline): SGHTA, FQGNSA. V was pared by 6 bases and J by 7 bases, with 23 bases between. The length of the CDR3 is 16 residues. As DNA, the CDR3 is TGTGCCAGCAGTCGAACAAGCGGTGGACAGACATATACGCAGTATTTT. It codes for CASSRTSGGQTYTQYF.

The table lists this clonotype with many counts. The chain joins TRBV28 to TRBJ1-1; D unclear. The germline V gene has CDR1 MDHEN and CDR2 SYDVKM. V was clipped by 6 bases and J by 5 bases, with 4 bases between them. The CDR3 extends over 10 amino acids. CDR3 protein: CASSQTEAFF. DNA of the CDR3: TGTGCCAGCAGCCAGACTGAAGCTTTCTTT.

This clonotype was counted at least ten times. The chain couples TRBV4-3 to TRBJ2-1, with TRBD2 matching over 13 bases. Germline V gene lookup returns CDR1 LGHNA and CDR2 YSLEER. The V gene end was trimmed by 2 bases and the J gene end by 8 bases; junction bases not matched to a gene: 3. The CDR3 runs 15 residues. Here the CDR3 DNA reads TGCGCCAGCAGCCAAACTAGCGGGGGGGCCCATGAGCAGTTCTTC. As protein: CASSQTSGGAHEQFF.

This clonotype appeared many times. The V call is TRBV28, the J call TRBJ1-1; TRBD1 might be the D (6 bases). This CDR3 has 17 residues. The germline CDR1 and CDR2 sequences are MDHEN and SYDVKM. The V and J ends lost 2 bases and 0 bases respectively, with 16 bases between them. CDR3 sequence (DNA): TGTGCCAGCAGTTTAGCCCGGACAGCTTTCATGAACACTGAAGCTTTCTTT. This encodes CASSLARTAFMNTEAFF.

There are many counts of this clonotype. V usage is TRBV5-3 and J usage is TRBJ2-1; 7 bases align to TRBD1. TRBV5-3 is an ORF, with its function uncertain. V was clipped by 8 bases and J by 6 bases; unmatched bases: 14. This CDR3 spans 15 amino acids. The CDR3 nucleotides read TGTGCCAGCAGCACCGGGACAGCGCCAGTCAATGAGCAGTTCTTC. Its translation: CASSTGTAPVNEQFF.

This clonotype has a count of ten or more. The rearrangement joins TRBV7-2 to TRBJ2-5; D might be TRBD1 (6 bases). V shed 0 bases and J shed 2 bases, with 7 bases lying between them. This CDR3 comprises 14 residues. The germline V gene encodes CDR1 SGHTA and CDR2 FQGNSA. CDR3 nucleotide sequence: TGTGCCAGCAGCTTAGCTGGACAGCAAGAGACCCAGTACTTC. It yields the protein CASSLAGQQETQYF.

This clonotype was seen many times. V is TRBV2 and J is TRBJ1-2; 9 bases line up with TRBD1. This CDR3 spans 14 amino acids. V shed 4 bases and J 8 bases; nucleotides not matched to a gene: 8. Per the germline V gene, CDR1 is SNHLY and CDR2 is FYNNEI. DNA for the CDR3: TGTGCCAGCAGTGTAGCGGGACAGGGAAAAGGCTACACCTTC. This sequence encodes CASSVAGQGKGYTF.

This clonotype was counted ten times or more. This chain joins TRBV7-3 and TRBJ2-3; TRBD2 matches 7 bases. This CDR3 has 15 residues. With 4 bases clipped from V and 1 base from J, the junction kept 5 bases outside the gene matches. Germline assignment: CDR1 SGHTA and CDR2 FQGTGA. Here the CDR3 reads CASSSWGGGTDTQYF. CDR3 coding DNA: TGTGCCAGCAGCTCCTGGGGGGGAGGCACAGATACGCAGTATTTT.

The table lists this clonotype with many counts. J is TRBJ1-6 and V is TRBV6-2 or TRBV6-3; the D is unclear. CDR1 MNHEY and CDR2 SVGEGT come from the germline V gene. The CDR3 spans 12 residues. V lost 4 bases, J lost 11 bases, and 9 bases lay in between. This CDR3 is CASSFTQPPLHF. The CDR3 DNA sequence: TGTGCCAGCAGTTTCACCCAGCCACCCCTCCACTTT.

This clonotype was seen repeatedly, ten times or more. The chain employs TRBV5-6 and TRBJ2-2; 11 bases match TRBD2. The V gene's germline CDR1 is SGHDT and CDR2 YYEEEE. After removal of 4 bases from V and 5 bases from J, the junction contained 1 base not matched to a gene. The CDR3 runs 14 residues. The CDR3 protein is CASSRTSGTGELFF. The CDR3, as DNA: TGTGCCAGCAGCAGGACTAGCGGGACCGGGGAGCTGTTTTTT.

There are many counts of this clonotype. V and J are TRBV7-6 and TRBJ1-3, with D uncertain. The CDR3 contains 13 residues. The germline V and J ends were trimmed by 5 bases and 4 bases, with 9 bases remaining between them. Germline values: CDR1 SGHVS, CDR2 FNYEAQ. Here the CDR3 DNA reads TGTGCCAGCAGCCTGATCCGGGGAAACACCATATATTTT. Amino acids: CASSLIRGNTIYF.

Ten or more counts support this clonotype. The chain employs TRBV7-8 and TRBJ2-1; D perhaps matches TRBD2 (5 bases). This CDR3 has 15 residues. Deletions cut 5 bases from V and 3 bases from J, with 14 bases between. The germline V gene encodes CDR1 SGHVS and CDR2 FQNEAQ. The CDR3 here is CASSGILRDYNEQFF. The CDR3 region has the DNA TGTGCCAGCAGCGGCATACTCCGGGACTACAATGAGCAGTTCTTC.

This clonotype came up many times. This rearrangement joins TRBV7-2 to TRBJ2-7; possible D gene TRBD1, 6 bases. The germline V gene encodes CDR1 SGHTA and CDR2 FQGNSA. The CDR3 has 14 amino acids. V lost 5 bases, J lost 2 bases, and 13 bases lay in between. Written as DNA, the CDR3 is TGTGCCAGCAGCCAAACAGGGCTCCCCTACGAGCAGTACTTC. Residues: CASSQTGLPYEQYF.

This clonotype was detected ten times or more. CDR3 sequence reads: CAIRGANGRGIDTQYF. DNA for the CDR3: TGTGCCATCAGAGGGGCTAACGGGAGAGGTATAGATACGCAGTATTTT. The V call is TRBV10-3, the J call TRBJ2-3, with D possibly matching TRBD2 (6 bases). The ends were cut back, 6 bases at V and 5 bases at J, with 21 bases in the middle. Germline CDR1 ENHRY, CDR2 SYGVKD. The CDR3 covers 16 residues.

In this sample, this clonotype turned up many times. J is TRBJ1-3 and V is TRBV10-3, with 7 bases aligning to TRBD1. V was clipped by 7 bases and J by 4 bases; unmatched bases: 7. Germline V gene data show CDR1 as ENHRY and CDR2 as SYGVKD. There are 14 residues in the CDR3. The CDR3, as DNA: TGTGCCATCAATCCGACAGGGCAGGGAAACACCATATATTTT. Protein sequence: CAINPTGQGNTIYF.

Points on this clonotype: This may be a read error: a much more frequent sequence differs by one nucleotide. V gene TRBV29-1 combines with J gene TRBJ2-1; TRBD2 aligns across 8 bases. Germline CDR1 is SQVTM and CDR2 is ANQGSEA. With 8 bases clipped from V and 6 bases from J, the junction kept 3 bases outside the gene matches. The length of the CDR3 is 11 residues. The CDR3 coding sequence is TGCAGCCCCGGGGGGGCCAATGAGCAGTTCTTC. Its protein product is CSPGGANEQFF.

In the case of this clonotype: A much larger clonotype is one base distant, so this may be a read error. The gene calls are TRBV7-2 and TRBJ2-7, with 8 bases that match TRBD1. The CDR3 covers 14 residues. Germline CDR1 is SGHTA and CDR2 is FQGNSA. After removal of 4 bases from V and 4 bases from J, the junction contained 6 bases not matched to a gene. The CDR3 here is CASSSPGQVYEQYF. The CDR3 DNA follows: TGTGCCAGCAGCTCCCCGGGACAGGTTTACGAGCAGTACTTC.

This clonotype appeared many times. The V and J genes are TRBV28 and TRBJ2-5; 8 bases are a match to TRBD2. J lost 3 bases, V lost 6 bases, and 9 bases had no gene match. CDR3 length: 15 amino acids. Looked up from germline, CDR1 is MDHEN and CDR2 is SYDVKM. DNA of the CDR3: TGTGCCAGCAGCTCAAGCGGGAGCGTGAAAGAGACCCAGTACTTC. Translation gives CASSSSGSVKETQYF.

This clonotype was counted ten times or more. The chain is built from TRBV7-2 and TRBJ2-3; no firm D call. V shed 8 bases and J shed 0 bases, with 3 bases lying between them. The germline V gene has CDR1 SGHTA and CDR2 FQGNSA. This CDR3 region has 11 residues. The CDR3 loop is CASGSTDTQYF. CDR3 bases: TGTGCCAGCGGAAGCACAGATACGCAGTATTTT.

This sequence joins TRBV19 and TRBJ1-5; D is possibly TRBD1 (6 bases). Germline V gives CDR1 LNHDA, CDR2 SQIVND (reference sequence). This CDR3 has 14 amino acids. Trimming left V 3 bases short and J 3 bases short, with 9 bases between. The CDR3 is CASSIRTANQPQHF. The CDR3 DNA follows: TGTGCCAGTAGTATTAGGACAGCCAATCAGCCCCAGCATTTT. The complete variable domain, with remaining parts taken from reference TRBV19 and TRBJ1-5, reads DGGITQSPKYLFRKEGQNVTLSCEQNLNHDAMYWYRQDPGQGLRLIYYSQIVNDFQKGDIAEGYSVSREKKESFPLTVTSAQKNPTAFYLCASSIRTANQPQHFGDGTRLSIL.

This clonotype was seen many times. The chain links TRBV7-2 to TRBJ2-7; D uncertain. The length of the CDR3 is 14 residues. Germline CDR1 reads SGHTA; CDR2 reads FQGNSA. V was clipped by 2 bases and J by 3 bases, with 11 bases between them. In DNA, the CDR3 is TGTGCCAGCAGCTTACAAACAGATTACTACGAGCAGTACTTC. This translates into CASSLQTDYYEQYF.

There are many counts of this clonotype. The J gene is TRBJ2-1, the V gene TRBV7-2; 11 positions match TRBD2. Looked up from germline, CDR1 is SGHTA and CDR2 is FQGNSA. The CDR3 consists of 19 residues. The V and J ends lost 2 bases and 3 bases, in that order; junction bases with no gene match: 12. The CDR3 protein is CASSLIGSGRAWIYNEQFF. The CDR3 bases are TGTGCCAGCAGCTTAATAGGTAGCGGGAGGGCCTGGATCTACAATGAGCAGTTCTTC.

This clonotype has a count of ten or more. V and J are TRBV7-2 and TRBJ2-7; unclear D gene. The ends were cut back, 5 bases at V and 2 bases at J, with 19 bases in the middle. This CDR3 is built from 16 residues. In germline, CDR1 is SGHTA, CDR2 FQGNSA. CDR3 DNA sequence: TGTGCCAGCAGCACACCCGGAGTGGCGGTGACCTACGAGCAGTACTTC. Its protein is CASSTPGVAVTYEQYF.

There are many counts of this clonotype. V and J are TRBV20-1 and TRBJ2-3; TRBD2 matches 10 bases. The germline V gene has CDR1 DFQATT and CDR2 SNEGSKA (reference sequence). V shed 0 bases, J shed 7 bases, and the junction held 10 bases outside the gene matches. CDR3 size: 16 residues. DNA of the CDR3: TGCAGTGCTAGAGAAACGGCACTAGCGGGATCAAATACGCAGTATTTT. Amino acids: CSARETALAGSNTQYF.

This clonotype was detected ten times or more. This chain connects TRBV5-6 to TRBJ2-6, with D uncertain. Trimming left V 0 bases short and J 1 base short, with 5 bases between. Per the germline V gene, CDR1 is SGHDT and CDR2 is YYEEEE. CDR3 size: 15 residues. The CDR3 nucleotides are TGTGCCAGCAGCTTGGGACGATCTGGGGCCAACGTCCTGACTTTC. Residues: CASSLGRSGANVLTF. Looking up the rest from reference TRBV5-6 and TRBJ2-6 gives the full variable domain: DAGVTQSPTHLIKTRGQQVTLRCSPKSGHDTVSWYQQALGQGPQFIFQYYEEEERQRGNFPDRFSGHQFPNYSSELNVNALLLGDSALYLCASSLGRSGANVLTFGAGSRLTVL.

This clonotype has ten or more counts. The genes are TRBV6-6 and TRBJ2-5; 10 nucleotides match TRBD2. In germline, CDR1 is MNHNY, CDR2 SVGAGI (reference sequence). After removal of 5 bases from V and 5 bases from J, the junction contained 11 bases not matched to a gene. The length of the CDR3 is 16 residues. The CDR3 nucleotides are TGTGCCAGCAGTCCGCCCAGGACTAGCGGAAATGAGACCCAGTACTTC. Translating it yields CASSPPRTSGNETQYF.

Ten or more counts support this clonotype. The chain links TRBV7-2 to TRBJ2-3; tentatively, D is TRBD2 (6 bases). The length of the CDR3 is 15 residues. V was pared by 5 bases and J by 3 bases, with 15 bases between. Germline lookup yields CDR1 SGHTA and CDR2 FQGNSA. CDR3 DNA sequence: TGTGCCAGCAGCCCTCTACGGGGGTGGACAGATACGCAGTATTTT. Translated, it gives CASSPLRGWTDTQYF.